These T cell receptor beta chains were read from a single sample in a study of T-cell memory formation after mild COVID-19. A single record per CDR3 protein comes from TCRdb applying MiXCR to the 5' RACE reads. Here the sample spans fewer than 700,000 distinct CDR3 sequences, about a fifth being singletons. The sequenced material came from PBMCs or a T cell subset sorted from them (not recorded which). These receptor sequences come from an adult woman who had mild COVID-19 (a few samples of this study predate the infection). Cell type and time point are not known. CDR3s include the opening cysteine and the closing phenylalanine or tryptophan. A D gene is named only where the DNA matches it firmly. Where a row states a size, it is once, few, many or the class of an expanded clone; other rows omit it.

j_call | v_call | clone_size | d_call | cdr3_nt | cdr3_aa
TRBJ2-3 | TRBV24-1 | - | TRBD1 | TGTGCCACCAGTGATTTGAATAGGGACAGGGTCACAGATACGCAGTATTTT | CATSDLNRDRVTDTQYF
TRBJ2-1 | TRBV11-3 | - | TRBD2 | TGTGCCAGCAGCTTAGGACTAGCATCGACTGAGCAGTTCTTC | CASSLGLASTEQFF
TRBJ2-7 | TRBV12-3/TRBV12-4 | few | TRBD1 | TGTGCCAGCAGCCCCAGTCGCAGGGGGCGAGACGAGCAGTACTTC | CASSPSRRGRDEQYF
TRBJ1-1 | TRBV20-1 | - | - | TGCAGTGCTAGAAAATGGGGGAAGGTCGACACTGAAGCTTTCTTT | CSARKWGKVDTEAFF
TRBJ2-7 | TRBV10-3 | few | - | TGTGCCATCAGTGTCCAACGACTTTACGAGCAGTACTTC | CAISVQRLYEQYF
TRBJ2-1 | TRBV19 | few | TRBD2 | TGTGCCAGTAGTCCTTCGAGCGGGGGATTTTACAATGAGCAGTTCTTC | CASSPSSGGFYNEQFF
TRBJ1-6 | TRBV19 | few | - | TGTGCCAGTAGTTCCACTTCGGGGTTTCTTCTGGCCCTCCACTTT | CASSSTSGFLLALHF
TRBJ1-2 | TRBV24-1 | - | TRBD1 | TGTGCCGCCGGGACAGAGTACTATGGCTACACCTTC | CAAGTEYYGYTF
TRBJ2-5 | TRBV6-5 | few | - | TGTGCCAGCACGGTAGGACTACAAGAGACCCAGTACTTC | CASTVGLQETQYF
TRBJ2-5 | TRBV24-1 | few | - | TGTGCCACCAGTGATTTGACTAGTTGGGACAAAGAGACCCAGTACTTC | CATSDLTSWDKETQYF
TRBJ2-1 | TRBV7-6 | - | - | TGTGCCAGCAGCTTCGGGGACGCAGTGTTGAACAATGAGCAGTTCTTC | CASSFGDAVLNNEQFF
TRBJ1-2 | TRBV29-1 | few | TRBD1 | TGCAGCGTTGCGAACAGGGGATACTATGGCTACACCTTC | CSVANRGYYGYTF
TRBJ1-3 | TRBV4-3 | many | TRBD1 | TGCGCCAGCAGCCAAGATTACAGGGGGACTGGAAACACCATATATTTT | CASSQDYRGTGNTIYF
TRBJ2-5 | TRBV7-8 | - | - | TGTGCCAGCAGCTTAGCGCGATCGGAGACCCAGTACTTC | CASSLARSETQYF
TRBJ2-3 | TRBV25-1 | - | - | TGTGCCAGCAGTGGCAGGGGCAAAGATACGCAGTATTTT | CASSGRGKDTQYF
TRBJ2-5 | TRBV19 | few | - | TGTGCCAGTAGTGGGCGGGGGCTAGGAGCAGAGACCCAGTACTTC | CASSGRGLGAETQYF
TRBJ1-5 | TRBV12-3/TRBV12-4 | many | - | TGTGCCAGTGGAGGCAATCAGCCCCAGCATTTT | CASGGNQPQHF
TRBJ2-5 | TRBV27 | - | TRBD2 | TGTGCCAGCAGTCTCCAGAGGGGAGGGCCAGGGGAGACCCAGTACTTC | CASSLQRGGPGETQYF
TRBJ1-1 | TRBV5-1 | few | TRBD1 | TGCGCCAGCAGCTTGGGACAGGGCAAAACTGAAGCTTTCTTT | CASSLGQGKTEAFF
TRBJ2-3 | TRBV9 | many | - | TGTGCCAGCAGCGGGACTCTCCCCGGAGATACGCAGTATTTT | CASSGTLPGDTQYF
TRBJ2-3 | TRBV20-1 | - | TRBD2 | TGCAGTGCTAGAGGGCCGGGACTAGCGGGAAAGGGTGGTACGCAGTATTTT | CSARGPGLAGKGGTQYF
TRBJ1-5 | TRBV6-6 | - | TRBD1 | TGTGCCAGCAGTTACTCTCGAACGGGAGCGGGACAGGGCGGGCAGCCCCAGCATTTT | CASSYSRTGAGQGGQPQHF
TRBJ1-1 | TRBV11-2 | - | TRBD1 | TGTGCCAGCAGCTTTTACAGGGGAGGGAACACTGAAGCTTTCTTT | CASSFYRGGNTEAFF
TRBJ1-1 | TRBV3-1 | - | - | TGTGCCAGCAGCCAGGGGGGAGCTGAAGCTTTCTTT | CASSQGGAEAFF
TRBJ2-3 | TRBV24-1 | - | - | TGTGCCACCAGTGATTGGGGGGACGGCACAGATACGCAGTATTTT | CATSDWGDGTDTQYF
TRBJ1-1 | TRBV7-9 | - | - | TGTGCCAACACACAGGTTCTGAACACTGAAGCTTTCTTT | CANTQVLNTEAFF
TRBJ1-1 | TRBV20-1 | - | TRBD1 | TGCAGTGCTGGGGACAGCCCGAACACTGAAGCTTTCTTT | CSAGDSPNTEAFF
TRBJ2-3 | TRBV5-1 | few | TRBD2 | TGCGCCAGCAGCTTGGCCAGCGGGGGGGCGGGCACAGATACGCAGTATTTT | CASSLASGGAGTDTQYF
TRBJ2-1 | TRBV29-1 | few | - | TGCAGCGTTGCCGAGCAGGGCAATGAGCAGTTCTTC | CSVAEQGNEQFF
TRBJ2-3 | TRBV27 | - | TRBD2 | TGTGCCAGCAGTCTAACGACTAGCGGGAGGGCCGGAGATACGCAGTATTTT | CASSLTTSGRAGDTQYF
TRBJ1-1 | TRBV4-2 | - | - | TGTGCCAGCAGCCAAGATCCCCAGACTGAAGCTTTCTTT | CASSQDPQTEAFF
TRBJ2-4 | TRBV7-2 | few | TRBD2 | TGTGCCAGCAGCTTAGTAGCACCGGGACTAGCGGGCCGGAACATTCAGTACTTC | CASSLVAPGLAGRNIQYF
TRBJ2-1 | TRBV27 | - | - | TGTGCCAGTAGACAGGGGACTAGCCCTGCCCCCTACAATGAGCAGTTCTTC | CASRQGTSPAPYNEQFF